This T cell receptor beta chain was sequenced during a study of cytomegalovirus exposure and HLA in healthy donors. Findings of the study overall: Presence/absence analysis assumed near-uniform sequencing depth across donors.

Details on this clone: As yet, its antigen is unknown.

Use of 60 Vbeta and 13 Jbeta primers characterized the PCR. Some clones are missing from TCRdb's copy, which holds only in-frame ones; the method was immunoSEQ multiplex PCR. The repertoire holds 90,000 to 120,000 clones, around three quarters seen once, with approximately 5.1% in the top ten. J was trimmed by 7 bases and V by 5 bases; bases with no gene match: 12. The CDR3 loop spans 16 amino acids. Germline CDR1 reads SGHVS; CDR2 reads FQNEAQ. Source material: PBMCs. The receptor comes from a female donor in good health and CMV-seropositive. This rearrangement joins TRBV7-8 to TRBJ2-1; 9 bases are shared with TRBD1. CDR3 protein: CASSISDRGGLNEQFF. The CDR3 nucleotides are TGTGCCAGCAGCATATCCGACAGGGGGGGATTGAATGAGCAGTTCTTC. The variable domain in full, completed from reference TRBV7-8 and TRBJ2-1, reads GAGVSQSPRYKVAKRGQDVALRCDPISGHVSLFWYQQALGQGPEFLTYFQNEAQLDKSGLPSDRFFAERPEGSVSTLKIQRTQQEDSAVYLCASSISDRGGLNEQFFGPGTRLTVL.